These 22 T cell receptor beta chains originate from one sample sequenced in a study of CD4 T cells in relation to SARS-CoV-2 and coronaviruses (dated by TCRdb to the early 2020s). Receptors were amplified or captured by the immunoSEQ multiplex PCR assay. In its TCRdb copy, this immuneACCESS table keeps in-frame sequences only and misses some clones. Where compared with another copy, unresolved V genes explain less than half of these, and the others have no known cause. In this sample the table shows roughly 60,000 clones, about 95% of which occur a single time. 0.11% to 0.15% of the sample is held by the ten biggest clonotypes. CD4+ T cells from unexposed donors were collected before the COVID-19 pandemic (2011-2018). Sequenced material: naive CD4+ T cells from PBMCs. In the paper's terms, the cell subset or site label means: naive CD4+ T cells isolated by negative enrichment. These receptors all stem from a human donor in good health.

CDR3 sequence (DNA): TGCGCCAGCAGCTTGGTCAATTTCTGGGAGTCCTACAATGAGCAGTTCTTC. Protein product: CASSLVNFWESYNEQFF. The rearrangement joins TRBV5-1 to TRBJ2-1; a possible D gene is TRBD2 (5 bases). Germline V gene data show CDR1 as SGHRS and CDR2 as YFSETQ. V lost 0 bases and J lost 1, with 14 bases in between. The CDR3 loop spans 17 amino acids.

The V gene is TRBV19, the J gene TRBJ2-2, with 8 bases lining up with TRBD2. J lost 5 bases, V lost 3 bases, and 5 bases had no gene match. The germline V gene has CDR1 LNHDA and CDR2 SQIVND (reference sequence). The CDR3 is 15 residues long. CDR3 in DNA: TGTGCCAGTAGTATCTATGTAGCGGGAACCGGGGAGCTGTTTTTT. This translates into CASSIYVAGTGELFF.

This chain uses TRBV14 with TRBJ1-3; D gene ambiguous. The CDR3 sequence is 15 residues long. Trimming left V 1 base short and J 1 base short, with 8 bases between. Germline lookup yields CDR1 SGHDN and CDR2 FVKESK. The CDR3 spells CASSQGHGSGNTIYF. The CDR3 coding sequence is TGTGCCAGCAGCCAAGGACATGGTTCTGGAAACACCATATATTTT.

The chain is built from TRBV23-1 and TRBJ1-1; 9 nucleotides match TRBD1. TRBV23-1 is an ORF; its function is uncertain. Unmatched junction bases numbered 25, after V lost 9 bases and J lost 5 bases. The CDR3 is 19 amino acids. The CDR3 is CARSCLVGQGWGVRTEAFF. The CDR3 DNA follows: TGCGCCAGATCTTGTTTGGTAGGACAGGGGTGGGGAGTTAGGACTGAAGCTTTCTTT.

The chain has TRBV11-3 and TRBJ2-1; 15 bases line up with TRBD2. The V and J ends lost 1 base and 6 bases, in that order; junction bases with no gene match: 4. Germline V gene sequence: CDR1 SGHNT, CDR2 YENEEA. The CDR3 length is 17 residues. The CDR3 spells CASSLGGTSGRFNEQFF. CDR3 DNA: TGTGCCAGCAGCTTAGGAGGGACTAGCGGGAGGTTCAATGAGCAGTTCTTC.

This chain uses TRBV28 with TRBJ1-3; D call uncertain. There are 13 residues in the CDR3. Germline loops: CDR1 MDHEN, CDR2 SYDVKM. The V gene lost 7 bases and the J gene lost 0 bases, with 7 bases spanning the gap. The CDR3 spells CASTLSSGNTIYF. CDR3 bases: TGTGCCAGCACCTTGAGCTCTGGAAACACCATATATTTT.

The chain has TRBV7-9 and TRBJ2-2; weak D call: TRBD2 (5 bases). The germline V gene has CDR1 SEHNR and CDR2 FQNEAQ (reference sequence). This CDR3 comprises 13 residues. Trimming removed 5 bases from V and 7 bases from J, with 11 bases in between. CDR3 sequence: CASSKRQIGELFF. The CDR3 DNA reads TGTGCCAGCAGCAAGCGGCAGATCGGGGAGCTGTTTTTT.

The CDR3 here is CASSSKRESRTSTDTQYF. Written as DNA, the CDR3 is TGTGCCAGCAGCTCTAAGCGGGAGAGCAGAACTAGCACAGATACGCAGTATTTT. The chain joins TRBV7-9 to TRBJ2-3; 8 nucleotides match TRBD2. The CDR3 has 18 amino acids. With 4 bases clipped from V and 0 bases from J, the junction kept 12 bases outside the gene matches. Germline-derived CDR1 and CDR2 are SEHNR and FQNEAQ (reference sequence).

This chain uses TRBV5-1 with TRBJ2-3; the D gene is possibly TRBD2 (6 bases). The germline V gene encodes CDR1 SGHRS and CDR2 YFSETQ. V lost 4 bases and J 0 bases, leaving 15 bases between the germline ends. There are 16 residues in the CDR3. DNA of the CDR3: TGCGCCAGCAGCCCGGGGACTCATACTAGCACAGATACGCAGTATTTT. This translates into CASSPGTHTSTDTQYF.

V usage is TRBV19 and J usage is TRBJ2-1; 7 bases are a match to TRBD1. Per the germline V gene, CDR1 is LNHDA and CDR2 is SQIVND (reference sequence). The CDR3 consists of 14 residues. V gave up 10 bases and J gave up 0 bases; unmatched junction bases: 6. The CDR3 bases are TGTGCCACCAGACAGGGAGTCTCCTACAATGAGCAGTTCTTC. The encoded protein is CATRQGVSYNEQFF.

This chain links TRBV29-1 with TRBJ2-1; TRBD2 matches 8 bases. This CDR3 is built from 13 residues. From germline, CDR1 is SQVTM and CDR2 ANQGSEA. After removal of 6 bases from V and 3 bases from J, the junction contained 4 bases not matched to a gene. In nucleotides, the CDR3 is TGCAGCGTCGCCCGGGGGGGCTACAATGAGCAGTTCTTC. The encoded protein is CSVARGGYNEQFF.

The chain uses TRBV14 and TRBJ2-7; the D is unclear. Germline CDR1 SGHDN, CDR2 FVKESK. This CDR3 is built from 13 residues. Trimming stripped 4 bases from V and 0 bases from J, with 7 bases between. The CDR3 region is CASSRGFSYEQYF. The CDR3 DNA sequence: TGTGCCAGCAGCCGCGGCTTCTCCTACGAGCAGTACTTC.

The V and J genes are TRBV30 and TRBJ2-3; 7 bases are shared with TRBD2. The CDR3 length is 13 residues. The V segment lost 3 bases and the J segment 1 base; nucleotides outside the gene matches: 1. CDR1 is GTSNPN and CDR2 is SVGIG in the germline V gene (reference sequence). This chain's CDR3 is CAWSTSGTDTQYF. CDR3 sequence (DNA): TGTGCCTGGAGCACTAGCGGCACAGATACGCAGTATTTT.

This clone was seen once. At the DNA level, this CDR3 is encoded by other sequences in the same sample as well. The chain is built from TRBV6-4 and TRBJ1-2; 9 bases align to TRBD1. This CDR3 has 13 residues. Trimming at V came to 6 bases and at J to 7 bases, leaving 6 bases not matched to a gene. Germline CDR1 is MRHNA and CDR2 is SNTAGT. CDR3 nucleotides: TGTGCCAGCAGACAGACAGGGGGATCTGGCTACACCTTC. This translates into CASRQTGGSGYTF.

The gene calls are TRBV5-1 and TRBJ2-5; 8 nucleotides line up with TRBD1. Unmatched junction bases numbered 3, after V lost 0 bases and J lost 2 bases. The CDR3 spans 15 residues. The germline V gene encodes CDR1 SGHRS and CDR2 YFSETQ. CDR3 loop: CASSLGQGPQETQYF. In DNA form, the CDR3 reads TGCGCCAGCAGCTTGGGACAGGGGCCTCAAGAGACCCAGTACTTC.

The chain links TRBV27 to TRBJ2-7, with 8 bases matching TRBD2. The CDR3 spans 15 residues. Germline assignment: CDR1 MNHEY and CDR2 SMNVEV (reference sequence). Trimming removed 6 bases from V and 4 bases from J; junction bases left unmatched: 11. CDR3 loop: CASRETSGSFYEQYF. CDR3 nucleotide sequence: TGTGCCAGCAGAGAAACTAGCGGAAGTTTTTACGAGCAGTACTTC.

The chain carries TRBV20-1 and TRBJ1-2; a weak D match, TRBD1 (5 bases). V lost 3 bases to trimming and J lost 8 bases, with 10 bases between them. CDR1 and CDR2 (germline): DFQATT, SNEGSKA (reference sequence). This CDR3 comprises 11 residues. The CDR3 loop is CSASKDRGYTF. The DNA for the CDR3 is TGCAGTGCTAGCAAAGACAGAGGCTACACCTTC.

The V call is TRBV15, the J call TRBJ1-3; 7 nucleotides match TRBD1. The CDR3 extends over 15 amino acids. After removal of 5 bases from V and 2 bases from J, the junction contained 6 bases not matched to a gene. Germline V gene lookup returns CDR1 LNHNV and CDR2 YYDKDF (reference sequence). In nucleotides, the CDR3 is TGTGCCACCAGCGGGGAGGGGGCGACTGGAAACACCATATATTTT. This translates into CATSGEGATGNTIYF.

This clone was seen a single time. This chain links TRBV6-2 or TRBV6-3 with TRBJ1-4; TRBD1 aligns across 7 bases. There are 15 residues in the CDR3. The trim removed 6 bases at V and 7 bases at J, leaving 11 bases unmatched. CDR1 MNHEY and CDR2 SVGEGT come from the germline V gene. CDR3 residues: CASSRRQGGGEKLFF. The CDR3 DNA reads as TGTGCCAGCAGCCGCCGACAGGGTGGTGGTGAAAAACTGTTTTTT.

V gene TRBV18 combines with J gene TRBJ2-7; the match to TRBD1 covers 10 bases. Germline CDR1 is KGHSH and CDR2 is LQKENI. There are 15 residues in the CDR3. Trimming cost V 6 bases and J 1 base; bases outside gene matches: 6. Here the CDR3 reads CASSQGTGESYEQYF. The CDR3 DNA reads TGTGCCAGCTCGCAAGGGACAGGGGAATCCTACGAGCAGTACTTC.

The J gene is TRBJ2-7, the V gene TRBV6-5, with 9 bases that match TRBD2. This CDR3 comprises 13 residues. The germline V gene encodes CDR1 MNHEY and CDR2 SVGAGI. Germline trimming cut 6 bases from V and 7 bases from J; bases unmatched to any gene: 7. CDR3 loop: CASSRGGAGEQYF. CDR3 DNA: TGTGCCAGCAGCCGCGGGGGGGCCGGGGAGCAGTACTTC.

This clone was seen a handful of times. The genes are TRBV7-9 and TRBJ1-1; D gene unclear. The V gene's germline CDR1 is SEHNR and CDR2 FQNEAQ (reference sequence). Trimming left V 8 bases short and J 7 bases short, with 5 bases between. This CDR3 spans 9 amino acids. This chain's CDR3 is CASEFEAFF. Here the CDR3 DNA reads TGTGCCAGCGAGTTTGAAGCTTTCTTT. The full variable domain, completed using reference TRBV7-9 and TRBJ1-1, is DTGVSQNPRHKITKRGQNVTFRCDPISEHNRLYWYRQTLGQGPEFLTYFQNEAQLEKSRLLSDRFSAERPKGSFSTLEIQRTEQGDSAMYLCASEFEAFFGQGTRLTVV.